Listed below are T cell receptor beta chains from one sample, sequenced in a study of blood T cell repertoires in COVID-19. Profiled with immunoSEQ multiplex PCR; TCRdb holds only in-frame clones, not every one. The sample includes around 180,000 clones, 88% of them seen just once. Material: peripheral blood. The receptor source for this set is a man aged 55-75 years with acute or convalescent COVID-19. Each CDR3 is given with its conserved first and last residue. Fields, in order: clone size, D gene, V gene, J gene, CDR3 protein, CDR3 DNA. A D gene is named only where the DNA matches it firmly. Size values are once, few and many counts, or a class for expanded clones, and some rows have none.

-	-	TRBV12-3/TRBV12-4	TRBJ2-3	CASSLGDTQYF	TGTGCCAGCAGCCTAGGAGATACGCAGTATTTT
-	TRBD2	TRBV5-1	TRBJ2-7	CASSADLWTSSHEQYF	TGCGCCAGCAGCGCTGACCTATGGACTAGCAGCCACGAGCAGTACTTC
-	-	TRBV5-1	TRBJ2-1	CASSFRTVDSSYNEQFF	TGCGCCAGCAGCTTCAGAACGGTGGACTCCTCTTACAATGAGCAGTTCTTC
-	-	TRBV19	TRBJ1-2	CASRTDQTLRYGYTF	TGTGCCAGTAGGACAGATCAGACCCTGAGGTATGGCTACACCTTC
-	TRBD1	TRBV6-5	TRBJ1-1	CASRARTGGSTEAFF	TGTGCCAGCAGGGCGAGGACAGGGGGTAGCACTGAAGCTTTCTTT
few	TRBD2	TRBV10-3	TRBJ2-2	CAISINFGGANTGELFF	TGTGCCATCAGCATTAATTTCGGGGGGGCAAACACCGGGGAGCTGTTTTTT
-	-	TRBV6-5	TRBJ1-4	CAAREARREKLFF	TGTGCCGCCCGTGAGGCCAGAAGGGAAAAACTGTTTTTT
-	-	TRBV18	TRBJ1-2	CASFTETSYGYTF	TGTGCCAGCTTCACGGAGACCTCCTATGGCTACACCTTC
-	TRBD1	TRBV4-2	TRBJ1-1	CASSQVQGVGTEAFF	TGTGCCAGCAGCCAAGTTCAGGGGGTGGGCACTGAAGCTTTCTTT
-	TRBD1	TRBV10-3	TRBJ1-2	CAISRQGPTYGYTF	TGTGCCATCAGCAGACAGGGCCCAACCTATGGCTACACCTTC
-	-	TRBV11-2	TRBJ1-2	CASSLDGRVGNYGYTF	TGTGCCAGCAGCTTAGACGGCAGGGTAGGCAACTATGGCTACACCTTC
-	TRBD1	TRBV19	TRBJ1-1	CASSLDRGTEAFF	TGTGCCAGTAGCTTAGACAGGGGCACTGAAGCTTTCTTT
-	-	TRBV5-5	TRBJ1-4	CASSRTDATNEKLFF	TGTGCCAGCAGCCGGACAGACGCTACTAATGAAAAACTGTTTTTT
-	TRBD2	TRBV9	TRBJ2-3	CASSQRGSGSVGDTQYF	TGTGCCAGCAGCCAGAGGGGGAGCGGGAGCGTTGGGGATACGCAGTATTTT